A selection of T cell receptor beta chains follows, all from one sample in a study of shared clonotypes between healthy human individuals. Assay used: immunoSEQ multiplex PCR; TCRdb lists only in-frame clones, some missing. The profile shows some 1.1 million clones, 60% to 80% of them singletons. Sequencing was carried out using memory CD4+ T cells from PBMCs. The source is a man aged 18-30 years in good health. Some clones in this sample may be carry-over from other donors' samples. CDR3s include the opening cysteine and the closing phenylalanine or tryptophan. D genes are given only for firm matches. Clone size is given for some rows only: seen once, a few or many times, or a class if the clone is expanded.

v_call: TRBV11-2
j_call: TRBJ2-7
d_call: TRBD2
clone_size: -
cdr3_aa: CASSIRLAGGYEQYF
cdr3_nt: TGTGCCAGCAGCATAAGACTAGCGGGAGGCTACGAGCAGTACTTC

v_call: TRBV28
j_call: TRBJ1-1
d_call: -
clone_size: few
cdr3_aa: CASSFFDGAGTEAFF
cdr3_nt: TGTGCCAGCAGTTTCTTCGACGGGGCCGGGACTGAAGCTTTCTTT

v_call: TRBV18
j_call: TRBJ2-5
d_call: TRBD2
clone_size: -
cdr3_aa: CASSPLAGEETQYF
cdr3_nt: TGTGCCAGCTCCCCCCTAGCGGGAGAGGAGACCCAGTACTTC

v_call: TRBV7-9
j_call: TRBJ2-7
d_call: -
clone_size: -
cdr3_aa: CASNPDRPPYEQYF
cdr3_nt: TGTGCCAGCAACCCCGACAGGCCCCCTTACGAGCAGTACTTC

v_call: TRBV4-3
j_call: TRBJ1-4
d_call: -
clone_size: -
cdr3_aa: CASSQESGPPGANEKLFF
cdr3_nt: TGCGCCAGCAGCCAAGAGTCGGGACCCCCCGGGGCTAATGAAAAACTGTTTTTT

v_call: TRBV6-6
j_call: TRBJ1-1
d_call: -
clone_size: -
cdr3_aa: CASSYSRGNTEAFF
cdr3_nt: TGTGCCAGCAGTTACTCGCGGGGGAACACTGAAGCTTTCTTT

v_call: TRBV19
j_call: TRBJ1-4
d_call: -
clone_size: -
cdr3_aa: CASSRGQTTTNEKLFF
cdr3_nt: TGTGCCAGTAGTCGCGGACAGACTACAACTAATGAAAAACTGTTTTTT

v_call: TRBV5-4
j_call: TRBJ2-1
d_call: TRBD2
clone_size: -
cdr3_aa: CASSHYSGSMKNEQFF
cdr3_nt: TGTGCCAGCAGCCATTATAGCGGGAGTATGAAGAATGAGCAGTTCTTC

v_call: TRBV6-1
j_call: TRBJ2-7
d_call: -
clone_size: -
cdr3_aa: CASSELARNSYEQYF
cdr3_nt: TGTGCCAGCAGTGAACTGGCACGGAATTCCTACGAGCAGTACTTC

v_call: TRBV2
j_call: TRBJ2-1
d_call: TRBD2
clone_size: -
cdr3_aa: CASSPTSGIDHEQFF
cdr3_nt: TGTGCCAGCAGTCCGACTAGCGGGATAGACCATGAGCAGTTCTTC

v_call: TRBV7-3
j_call: TRBJ2-3
d_call: -
clone_size: -
cdr3_aa: CASSPNYGRSTDTQYF
cdr3_nt: TGTGCCAGCAGCCCCAATTACGGGCGTAGCACAGATACGCAGTATTTT

v_call: TRBV7-3
j_call: TRBJ2-5
d_call: -
clone_size: -
cdr3_aa: CASSVGAQETQYF
cdr3_nt: TGTGCCAGCAGCGTCGGGGCCCAAGAGACCCAGTACTTC

v_call: TRBV7-8
j_call: TRBJ2-4
d_call: -
clone_size: -
cdr3_aa: CASSQNRTAVAKNIQYF
cdr3_nt: TGTGCCAGCAGCCAAAATCGGACAGCAGTAGCCAAAAACATTCAGTACTTC

v_call: TRBV6-4
j_call: TRBJ1-2
d_call: -
clone_size: -
cdr3_aa: CASSDAKGLTYGYTF
cdr3_nt: TGTGCCAGCAGTGATGCGAAGGGACTTACCTATGGCTACACCTTC

v_call: TRBV25-1
j_call: TRBJ1-1
d_call: -
clone_size: once
cdr3_aa: CASSDFFRRMNTEAFF
cdr3_nt: TGTGCCAGCAGCGATTTCTTCCGGCGAATGAACACTGAAGCTTTCTTT

v_call: TRBV7-9
j_call: TRBJ2-4
d_call: -
clone_size: -
cdr3_aa: CASSPGVGNIQYF
cdr3_nt: TGTGCCAGCAGCCCCGGGGTGGGGAACATTCAGTACTTC

v_call: TRBV5-1
j_call: TRBJ2-7
d_call: TRBD1
clone_size: -
cdr3_aa: CASSVRPVTGISYEQYF
cdr3_nt: TGCGCCAGCAGCGTGAGGCCCGTGACAGGGATCTCCTACGAGCAGTACTTC

v_call: TRBV7-9
j_call: TRBJ1-5
d_call: -
clone_size: -
cdr3_aa: CASSLGFPTYSNQPQHF
cdr3_nt: TGTGCCAGCAGCTTAGGTTTCCCCACTTATAGCAATCAGCCCCAGCATTTT

v_call: TRBV21-1
j_call: TRBJ2-1
d_call: -
clone_size: -
cdr3_aa: CASSTEVAGGPSSYNEQFF
cdr3_nt: TGTGCCAGCAGCACGGAGGTAGCGGGAGGCCCCAGCTCCTACAATGAGCAGTTCTTC

v_call: TRBV7-2
j_call: TRBJ1-2
d_call: -
clone_size: -
cdr3_aa: CASSLDGSEGYGYTF
cdr3_nt: TGTGCCAGCAGCTTAGACGGGAGCGAGGGCTATGGCTACACCTTC

v_call: TRBV4-1
j_call: TRBJ2-7
d_call: -
clone_size: -
cdr3_aa: CASSPLQVREINYYEQYF
cdr3_nt: TGCGCCAGCAGCCCCCTCCAGGTCCGGGAAATAAACTACTACGAGCAGTACTTC

v_call: TRBV29-1
j_call: TRBJ2-5
d_call: -
clone_size: -
cdr3_aa: CSVERPQETQYF
cdr3_nt: TGCAGCGTTGAAAGGCCCCAAGAGACCCAGTACTTC

v_call: TRBV2
j_call: TRBJ2-7
d_call: -
clone_size: -
cdr3_aa: CASSRGGTGPGEQYF
cdr3_nt: TGTGCCAGCAGTAGAGGAGGCACTGGGCCGGGGGAGCAGTACTTC

v_call: TRBV30
j_call: TRBJ1-1
d_call: -
clone_size: -
cdr3_aa: CAWSVGGAAEAFF
cdr3_nt: TGTGCCTGGAGTGTGGGCGGCGCCGCTGAAGCTTTCTTT

v_call: TRBV6-5
j_call: TRBJ2-1
d_call: -
clone_size: -
cdr3_aa: CASSNIQGSNEQFF
cdr3_nt: TGTGCCAGCAGTAATATACAGGGCTCCAATGAGCAGTTCTTC

v_call: TRBV29-1
j_call: TRBJ1-2
d_call: -
clone_size: -
cdr3_aa: CSVEHESHGYTF
cdr3_nt: TGCAGCGTTGAACACGAATCCCATGGCTACACCTTC

v_call: TRBV28
j_call: TRBJ2-1
d_call: -
clone_size: -
cdr3_aa: CASSLGGQGGNEQFF
cdr3_nt: TGTGCCAGCAGCTTGGGGGGGCAAGGCGGTAATGAGCAGTTCTTC

v_call: TRBV27
j_call: TRBJ2-1
d_call: TRBD2
clone_size: few
cdr3_aa: CASTQRASGTVYNEQFF
cdr3_nt: TGTGCCAGCACCCAGAGGGCTAGCGGGACTGTCTACAATGAGCAGTTCTTC

v_call: TRBV28
j_call: TRBJ2-7
d_call: TRBD2
clone_size: once
cdr3_aa: CASSSSGRASREQYF
cdr3_nt: TGTGCCAGCAGTTCTAGCGGGAGGGCCTCTCGCGAGCAGTACTTC

v_call: TRBV20-1
j_call: TRBJ2-5
d_call: -
clone_size: -
cdr3_aa: CSGLGSETQYF
cdr3_nt: TGCAGTGGACTAGGGTCTGAGACCCAGTACTTC

v_call: TRBV28
j_call: TRBJ1-2
d_call: -
clone_size: once
cdr3_aa: CASSFNRVMGYTF
cdr3_nt: TGTGCCAGCAGTTTCAACAGGGTAATGGGCTACACCTTC

v_call: TRBV28
j_call: TRBJ1-2
d_call: -
clone_size: -
cdr3_aa: CASSLSGWGKEASGYTF
cdr3_nt: TGTGCCAGCAGTTTAAGCGGGTGGGGTAAGGAGGCAAGCGGCTACACCTTC

v_call: TRBV5-1
j_call: TRBJ2-1
d_call: TRBD2
clone_size: -
cdr3_aa: CASSPTSGANYNEQFF
cdr3_nt: TGCGCCAGCAGCCCAACAAGCGGGGCTAACTACAATGAGCAGTTCTTC

v_call: TRBV7-2
j_call: TRBJ2-1
d_call: -
clone_size: -
cdr3_aa: CASRPGPQANEQFF
cdr3_nt: TGTGCCAGCAGGCCGGGACCTCAAGCGAATGAGCAGTTCTTC

v_call: TRBV5-4
j_call: TRBJ2-7
d_call: TRBD2
clone_size: -
cdr3_aa: CASSWSGLGSYEQYF
cdr3_nt: TGTGCCAGCAGCTGGTCCGGACTAGGTTCCTACGAGCAGTACTTC

v_call: TRBV7-3
j_call: TRBJ2-5
d_call: TRBD1
clone_size: -
cdr3_aa: CASSPPNRGQGLETQYF
cdr3_nt: TGTGCCAGCAGCCCACCGAATCGGGGACAGGGGCTTGAGACCCAGTACTTC

v_call: TRBV5-1
j_call: TRBJ1-1
d_call: TRBD1
clone_size: -
cdr3_aa: CASSFSGTGGRGAFF
cdr3_nt: TGCGCCAGCAGCTTTTCCGGGACAGGGGGCCGAGGAGCTTTCTTT

v_call: TRBV15
j_call: TRBJ2-4
d_call: -
clone_size: -
cdr3_aa: CATSRDEAVKNIQYF
cdr3_nt: TGTGCCACCAGCAGAGATGAAGCAGTGAAAAACATTCAGTACTTC

v_call: TRBV16
j_call: TRBJ1-2
d_call: -
clone_size: -
cdr3_aa: CASSQDYNNYGYTF
cdr3_nt: TGTGCCAGCAGCCAAGACTACAATAACTATGGCTACACCTTC

v_call: TRBV2
j_call: TRBJ2-5
d_call: -
clone_size: -
cdr3_aa: CASSYLTGALETQYF
cdr3_nt: TGTGCCAGCAGTTATCTGACAGGAGCCTTGGAGACCCAGTACTTC

v_call: TRBV27
j_call: TRBJ2-2
d_call: -
clone_size: few
cdr3_aa: CASSLVGTGELFF
cdr3_nt: TGTGCCAGCAGTTTAGTGGGCACCGGGGAGCTGTTTTTT

v_call: TRBV4-1
j_call: TRBJ2-3
d_call: -
clone_size: -
cdr3_aa: CASSQQVTDTQYF
cdr3_nt: TGCGCCAGCAGCCAGCAAGTCACAGATACGCAGTATTTT

v_call: TRBV9
j_call: TRBJ2-4
d_call: TRBD1
clone_size: -
cdr3_aa: CASSADRGQKNIQYF
cdr3_nt: TGTGCCAGCAGCGCTGATAGGGGACAGAAAAACATTCAGTACTTC